These 14 T cell receptor beta chains share one sample of origin, sequenced in a study of cytomegalovirus exposure and HLA in healthy donors. PCR primers comprised 60 Vbeta and 13 Jbeta primers. Profiling relied on immunoSEQ multiplex PCR, and the TCRdb table lists in-frame clones only, not all of them. The sample consists of tens of thousands of clones, roughly four fifths of them appearing once. Sequencing used PBMCs. All receptors derive from a human donor in good health.

The chain links TRBV4-1 to TRBJ2-6; D not resolved. The CDR3 runs 15 residues. Germline V CDR1 and CDR2: MGHRA, YSYEKL. V gave up 1 base and J gave up 2 bases, with 6 bases separating them. CDR3 DNA: TGCGCCAGCAGCCAAGCGTCGGCTGGGGCCAACGTCCTGACTTTC. This codes for CASSQASAGANVLTF.

The rearrangement joins TRBV19 to TRBJ1-3; no reliable D call. The CDR3 loop spans 15 amino acids. The V gene lost 5 bases and the J gene lost 2 bases, with 13 bases spanning the gap. The germline V gene encodes CDR1 LNHDA and CDR2 SQIVND (reference sequence). CDR3 sequence: CASSPLTNTGNTIYF. Here the CDR3 DNA reads TGTGCCAGTAGTCCGCTGACTAATACTGGAAACACCATATATTTT.

The V gene is TRBV27, the J gene TRBJ2-2; 7 bases line up with TRBD1. CDR3 size: 15 residues. The V gene's germline CDR1 is MNHEY and CDR2 SMNVEV (reference sequence). The ends lost 6 bases at V and 1 base at J; junction bases unmatched: 5. The CDR3 region has the DNA TGTGCCAGCAGCCCGGGGACAGTGAACACCGGGGAGCTGTTTTTT. Protein product: CASSPGTVNTGELFF.

The DNA of the CDR3 is TGCGCCAGCAGCCAAGTGGGACTAGCCTATGAGCAGTTCTTC. This codes for CASSQVGLAYEQFF. The rearrangement uses TRBV4-1 and TRBJ2-1, with 9 positions matching TRBD2. This CDR3 is 14 amino acids long. Germline CDR1 and CDR2: MGHRA and YSYEKL. Trimming took 1 base from V and 8 from J; bases not matched to a gene: 3.

The rearrangement uses TRBV5-6 and TRBJ2-7; TRBD1 matches 11 bases. The CDR3 covers 14 residues. CDR1 is SGHDT, CDR2 YYEEEE, per germline. Trimming removed 2 bases from V and 7 bases from J; junction bases left unmatched: 5. The CDR3 reads CASSLGTGGKEQYF. As DNA, the CDR3 is TGTGCCAGCAGCTTAGGGACAGGGGGGAAAGAGCAGTACTTC.

The V and J genes are TRBV5-5 and TRBJ2-7, with D possibly being TRBD2 (5 bases). V dropped 4 bases and J dropped 0 bases, with 14 bases sitting between them. CDR1 is SGHKS and CDR2 is YYEKEE in the germline V gene (reference sequence). The CDR3 runs to 15 residues. The CDR3 nucleotides read TGTGCCAGCAGCCGGGAAGGGATCTTCTCCTACGAGCAGTACTTC. It translates to CASSREGIFSYEQYF.

Only one count was recorded for this clone. The CDR3 region is CASSGGSLYNEQFF. The DNA of the CDR3 is TGTGCCAGTTCTGGAGGGAGCCTCTACAATGAGCAGTTCTTC. The chain links TRBV28 to TRBJ2-1, with D tentatively TRBD2 (6 bases). Germline CDR1 reads MDHEN; CDR2 reads SYDVKM. Trimming cost V 9 bases and J 3 bases, with 15 bases left between them. This CDR3 is 14 amino acids long.

This clone has only one observation. This sequence joins TRBV27 and TRBJ1-2; 8 bases are shared with TRBD1. CDR3 length: 14 amino acids. Germline V gene data show CDR1 as MNHEY and CDR2 as SMNVEV (reference sequence). The ends lost 5 bases at V and 7 bases at J; junction bases unmatched: 9. The CDR3 coding sequence is TGTGCCAGCAGTCCCCGTGAGACAGGGGTTGGCTACACCTTC. This encodes CASSPRETGVGYTF.

V and J are TRBV5-1 and TRBJ2-2, with TRBD1 matching 7 bases. The length of the CDR3 is 14 residues. The V gene end was trimmed by 0 bases and the J gene end by 7 bases; junction bases not matched to a gene: 3. Germline loops: CDR1 SGHRS, CDR2 YFSETQ. The CDR3 DNA is TGCGCCAGCAGCTTGGGACAGGGTAGCGGGGAGCTGTTTTTT. Amino acid sequence: CASSLGQGSGELFF.

V usage is TRBV21-1 and J usage is TRBJ1-4; the table's D call, TRBD1, was not checked against the DNA. TRBV21-1 is listed as a pseudogene. CDR3 length equals 15 residues. CDR3: CASSLRTGEVEKLFF. The CDR3 nucleotides read TGTGCCAGCAGCCTCCGGACAGGGGAAGTTGAAAAACTGTTTTTT.

The rearrangement joins TRBV10-3 to TRBJ2-1; 7 nucleotides align to TRBD1. This CDR3 has 13 amino acids. Trimming took 5 bases from V and 10 from J; bases not matched to a gene: 8. Germline V gene data show CDR1 as ENHRY and CDR2 as SYGVKD. In nucleotides, the CDR3 is TGTGCCATCAGTCCTGACAGGGTTGACGAGCAGTTCTTC. It yields the protein CAISPDRVDEQFF.

The chain employs TRBV5-1 and TRBJ2-1, with 14 bases fitting TRBD2. The length of the CDR3 is 16 residues. V was clipped by 2 bases and J by 3 bases; unmatched bases: 1. Germline V gene lookup returns CDR1 SGHRS and CDR2 YFSETQ. The chain's CDR3 is CASSFGLAGGYNEQFF. CDR3 coding DNA: TGCGCCAGCAGCTTCGGACTAGCGGGGGGCTACAATGAGCAGTTCTTC.

The gene calls are TRBV19 and TRBJ2-5; 7 bases are shared with TRBD2. CDR1 and CDR2 (germline): LNHDA, SQIVND (reference sequence). The V gene end was trimmed by 1 base and the J gene end by 5 bases; junction bases not matched to a gene: 4. The CDR3 length is 14 residues. The CDR3 coding sequence is TGTGCCAGTAGTATAGTCGGGGGGAGGGAGACCCAGTACTTC. Translated: CASSIVGGRETQYF.

The genes are TRBV10-3 and TRBJ2-1; 9 positions agree with TRBD2. V dropped 3 bases and J dropped 4; count of bases not matched to a gene: 1. The germline V gene encodes CDR1 ENHRY and CDR2 SYGVKD. The CDR3 consists of 14 residues. The CDR3 loop reads CAISDLAGYNEQFF. The CDR3, as DNA: TGTGCCATCAGTGATCTAGCGGGGTACAATGAGCAGTTCTTC.